This T cell receptor (beta chain) came from a study of somatic mutations in cytotoxic T cells in rheumatoid arthritis. The CDR3 spans 15 residues. V shed 4 bases, J shed 7 bases, and the junction held 8 bases outside the gene matches. Per the germline V gene, CDR1 is SGHDT and CDR2 is YYEEEE. TCRdb's copy holds only in-frame clones and misses some; the assay was immunoSEQ multiplex PCR. Among 20,000 to 25,000 clones listed, about 77% were seen once. This sequence was found in an adult with rheumatoid arthritis. Sequenced sample: CD8+ T cells sorted from blood. This chain uses TRBV5-6 with TRBJ1-4; 9 bases are shared with TRBD1. The CDR3 reads CASSTRDRDIEKLFF. In nucleotides, the CDR3 is TGTGCCAGCAGCACCCGGGACAGGGACATTGAAAAACTGTTTTTT.